The source of this T cell receptor (beta chain) is a study of human T cells and chemical hapten exposure. Across the whole study: Variation in per-sample TCR yields came mainly from small pooled library volume differences.

With regard to this clonotype: Its target is unknown.

Extraction yielded total RNA from whole blood (unfractionated). It was the library that attached unique molecular identifiers to individual cDNA molecules. Authors' data handling: A per-sample median of around 100,000 TCRs was observed, with counts ranging from about 20,000 to 750,000. TCRdb re-derived calls from the 5' RACE reads in MiXCR, one entry per CDR3 protein. TCRdb's processing, not the authors', yielded these V and J calls. The data show approximately 150,000 distinct CDR3 sequences, around 4.1% seen once. The germline V and J ends were trimmed by 3 bases and 3 bases, with 10 bases remaining between them. The CDR3 extends over 14 amino acids. General study findings and limits: TCRs whose frequency exceeded 1 in 1000 remained the same following DPC sensitization.

The rearrangement uses TRBV12-3 or TRBV12-4 and TRBJ2-3; D gene unclear. This receptor was obtained from a female donor in good health. The CDR3: CASSLTLVTDTQYF. CDR3 DNA sequence: TGTGCCAGCAGTTTGACTCTAGTGACAGATACGCAGTATTTT.